These 21 T cell receptor beta chains share one sample of origin, sequenced in a study of cytotoxic CD8 clonotypes in ibrutinib-treated CLL. Sequenced by immunoSEQ multiplex PCR; TCRdb stores in-frame clones only, minus some. The sample carries roughly 130,000 clones, 75% to 85% recorded once. The source material was PBMCs, sampled after 12 months of ibrutinib treatment. Source of these receptors: a human donor with chronic lymphocytic leukemia.

The chain joins TRBV6-5 to TRBJ2-2, with TRBD2 identical over 9 bases. Germline trimming cut 6 bases from V and 2 bases from J; bases unmatched to any gene: 4. The CDR3 length is 15 residues. Per the germline V gene, CDR1 is MNHEY and CDR2 is SVGAGI. CDR3 residues: CASSPGLANTGELFF. DNA of the CDR3: TGTGCCAGCAGCCCGGGACTAGCTAACACCGGGGAGCTGTTTTTT.

This clone showed up just once. This rearrangement joins TRBV11-2 to TRBJ2-7; tentative D call: TRBD2 (5 bases). The germline V gene encodes CDR1 SGHAT and CDR2 FQNNGV. The CDR3 extends over 16 amino acids. Trimming took 0 bases from V and 5 from J, leaving 17 bases between them. CDR3 in DNA: TGTGCCAGCAGCTTAGATCAGTCGGGGTTTCGGAACGAGCAGTACTTC. It codes for CASSLDQSGFRNEQYF.

The chain recombines TRBV27 with TRBJ2-7, with D perhaps given as TRBD1 or TRBD2 (7 bases each). From germline, CDR1 is MNHEY and CDR2 SMNVEV (reference sequence). With 5 bases removed from V and 6 bases from J, the gap between germline ends came to 26 bases. This CDR3 region has 17 residues. As DNA, the CDR3 is TGTGCCAGCAGTACAGGGGTCGGGGGGTCTTCCTTCGGCGAGCAGTACTTC. Amino acid sequence: CASSTGVGGSSFGEQYF.

The J gene is TRBJ2-5, the V gene TRBV5-4; 7 positions agree with TRBD1. Looked up from germline, CDR1 is SGHNT and CDR2 is YYREEE (reference sequence). The CDR3 runs to 14 residues. V was pared by 4 bases and J by 1 base, with 4 bases of the junction left unmatched. The CDR3 DNA reads as TGTGCCAGCAGCCGGGACAGAGGCCAAGAGACCCAGTACTTC. Its translation is CASSRDRGQETQYF.

This chain links TRBV15 with TRBJ2-2; 11 nucleotides line up with TRBD2. Germline V CDR1 and CDR2: LNHNV, YYDKDF (reference sequence). CDR3 length: 18 residues. J was trimmed by 5 bases and V by 0 bases; bases with no gene match: 8. CDR3 DNA sequence: TGTGCCACCAGCAGAGAACGATCTAGCGGGAGGAAAACCGGGGAGCTGTTTTTT. Its protein is CATSRERSSGRKTGELFF.

The chain uses TRBV27 and TRBJ1-1, with unresolved D. The germline V gene has CDR1 MNHEY and CDR2 SMNVEV (reference sequence). The CDR3 length is 14 residues. Trimming took off 4 bases at V and 3 bases at J, with 12 bases between the two ends. This CDR3 is CASSSPGRYTEAFF. DNA for the CDR3: TGTGCCAGCAGTTCTCCGGGAAGGTACACTGAAGCTTTCTTT.

The V and J genes are TRBV9 and TRBJ2-5; no reliable D call. V was clipped by 1 base and J by 5 bases, with 12 bases between them. The germline CDR1 and CDR2 sequences are SGDLS and YYNGEE. The CDR3 is 14 amino acids. The CDR3 region has the DNA TGTGCCAGCAGCGTAACTTCAGGCGGCGAGACCCAGTACTTC. Its protein product is CASSVTSGGETQYF.

The CDR3 nucleotides read TGTGCCAGCAGTGAATCCGGGACTAACACCGGGGAGCTGTTTTTT. Its translation is CASSESGTNTGELFF. The chain has TRBV25-1 and TRBJ2-2; D perhaps matches TRBD2 (6 bases). Germline CDR1 and CDR2: MGHDK and SYGVNS. V lost 1 base, J lost 2 bases, and 8 bases lay in between. This CDR3 region has 15 residues.

The CDR3 region has the DNA TGTGCCAGCAGTGAATTAGGGACCAATCAGCCCCAGCATTTT. Protein: CASSELGTNQPQHF. The rearrangement joins TRBV6-1 to TRBJ1-5; perhaps TRBD1 as D (5 bases). Trimming removed 2 bases at V and 3 bases at J, with 8 bases between. Germline V gene sequence: CDR1 MNHNS, CDR2 SASEGT. This CDR3 has 14 residues.

This clone was recorded a few times. The rearrangement joins TRBV6-5 to TRBJ2-7; maybe TRBD2 (5 bases). Trimming stripped 3 bases from V and 7 bases from J, with 7 bases between. The CDR3 covers 11 residues. CDR1 MNHEY and CDR2 SVGAGI come from the germline V gene. CDR3 in DNA: TGTGCCAGCAGTTATAGGACTGAGCAGTACTTC. Translating it yields CASSYRTEQYF.

CDR3 region: CASSPRAASKNEQFF. The CDR3 region has the DNA TGCGCCAGCAGCCCAAGAGCGGCCAGTAAAAATGAGCAGTTCTTC. The chain has TRBV4-3 and TRBJ2-1; D possibly corresponds to TRBD2 (5 bases). The V gene's germline CDR1 is LGHNA and CDR2 YSLEER. The CDR3 sequence is 15 residues long. Trimming pared 4 bases from V and 7 bases from J, leaving 17 bases between.

This clone has more than one count but fewer than ten. J is TRBJ2-5 and V is TRBV5-4, with TRBD2 matching 8 bases. The V segment lost 0 bases and the J segment 4 bases; nucleotides outside the gene matches: 2. Germline CDR1 is SGHNT and CDR2 is YYREEE (reference sequence). This CDR3 has 14 residues. CDR3 sequence reads: CASSLASGRETQYF. The DNA of the CDR3 is TGTGCCAGCAGCTTGGCCAGCGGGAGAGAGACCCAGTACTTC.

This clone has only a few counts. V gene TRBV2 combines with J gene TRBJ2-5; no definite D call. Germline CDR1 SNHLY, CDR2 FYNNEI. V was trimmed by 1 base and J by 5 bases, leaving 5 bases between them. The CDR3 is 12 amino acids. CDR3 loop: CASSEGTETQYF. The CDR3 coding sequence is TGTGCCAGCAGTGAAGGGACGGAGACCCAGTACTTC.

This chain links TRBV6-5 with TRBJ2-3, with 14 nucleotides matching TRBD2. The CDR3 extends over 15 amino acids. Germline trimming cut 6 bases from V and 4 bases from J; bases unmatched to any gene: 3. The germline CDR1 and CDR2 sequences are MNHEY and SVGAGI. CDR3 protein: CASRLGLAGADTQYF. CDR3 DNA sequence: TGTGCCAGCAGACTGGGACTAGCGGGAGCAGATACGCAGTATTTT.

The chain carries TRBV5-4 and TRBJ1-2; 8 nucleotides line up with TRBD1. This CDR3 region has 15 residues. The V gene's germline CDR1 is SGHNT and CDR2 YYREEE (reference sequence). V lost 4 bases, J lost 4 bases, and 9 bases stayed unmatched. The CDR3 loop is CASSHAGQGGYGYTF. The CDR3 DNA reads TGTGCCAGCAGCCACGCTGGACAGGGTGGCTATGGCTACACCTTC.

The V and J genes are TRBV29-1 and TRBJ2-2; the D call may be TRBD1 or TRBD2 (5 bases each). The CDR3 runs to 13 residues. The germline CDR1 and CDR2 sequences are SQVTM and ANQGSEA. V dropped 4 bases and J dropped 4 bases, with 10 bases sitting between them. The CDR3 sequence: CSVGGGGTGELFF. For the CDR3, the DNA is TGCAGCGTTGGGGGTGGGGGCACCGGGGAGCTGTTTTTT.

The chain links TRBV19 to TRBJ2-3, with D perhaps matching TRBD1 (6 bases). V was clipped by 6 bases and J by 2 bases, with 12 bases between them. CDR3 length: 14 amino acids. In germline, CDR1 is LNHDA, CDR2 SQIVND (reference sequence). The CDR3 here is CASSKSGDTDTQYF. CDR3 nucleotide sequence: TGTGCCAGTAGCAAGTCAGGGGACACAGATACGCAGTATTTT.

The chain employs TRBV4-2 and TRBJ2-1; 12 nucleotides match TRBD2. CDR3 length equals 17 residues. The J segment lost 8 bases and the V segment lost 5 bases, leaving 13 bases of the junction unmatched. Germline CDR1 is LGHNA and CDR2 is YNFKEQ. The CDR3 here is CASSKNPTSGSGDEQFF. In DNA form, the CDR3 reads TGTGCCAGCAGCAAAAACCCGACTAGCGGGAGTGGCGATGAGCAGTTCTTC.

This sequence joins TRBV6-5 and TRBJ2-7; D is possibly TRBD1 (5 bases). The CDR3 runs to 13 residues. Germline values: CDR1 MNHEY, CDR2 SVGAGI. The V end lost 4 bases, the J end lost 5 bases, and 12 bases lay between the germline ends. The CDR3 reads CASSLIQGDEQYF. For the CDR3, the DNA is TGTGCCAGCAGTTTGATTCAGGGTGACGAGCAGTACTTC.

The CDR3 loop is CASSPFVTNEKLFF. As DNA, the CDR3 is TGTGCCAGCAGCCCATTTGTAACTAATGAAAAACTGTTTTTT. The chain is built from TRBV27 and TRBJ1-4, with D hard to call. V lost 6 bases and J 1 base, leaving 9 bases between the germline ends. From germline, CDR1 is MNHEY and CDR2 SMNVEV (reference sequence). This CDR3 spans 14 amino acids.

In its sample, this clone was seen a few times. This rearrangement joins TRBV5-5 to TRBJ2-1; 7 nucleotides align to TRBD2. Germline lookup yields CDR1 SGHKS and CDR2 YYEKEE (reference sequence). The CDR3 is made up of 15 amino acids. Trimming cost V 0 bases and J 8 bases; bases outside gene matches: 8. The CDR3 is CASSLGAGVSYEQFF. As DNA, the CDR3 is TGTGCCAGCAGCTTGGGGGCGGGAGTCTCCTATGAGCAGTTCTTC.